The 24 T cell receptor beta chains given below trace back to one sample, sequenced in a study of cytomegalovirus exposure and HLA in healthy donors. 13 Jbeta primers and 60 Vbeta primers were used for the PCR. The protocol was immunoSEQ multiplex PCR, while the TCRdb copy is restricted to in-frame clones and leaves out a portion. The data contain 110,000 to 150,000 clones, about 70% of them singletons. The sample consisted of PBMCs. The origin of the receptors is a man aged 55 to 70 in good health and CMV-seronegative.

The chain recombines TRBV25-1 with TRBJ2-7; tentative D call: TRBD2 (7 bases). Germline CDR1 and CDR2: MGHDK and SYGVNS. Trimming shortened V by 2 bases and J by 4 bases, and 15 bases separated the two germline ends. The CDR3 covers 15 residues. The CDR3 sequence: CASSESRGGGYEQYF. CDR3 DNA sequence: TGTGCCAGCAGTGAAAGTCGAGGGGGAGGGTACGAGCAGTACTTC.

The chain is built from TRBV7-8 and TRBJ1-5, with D unclear. The CDR3 totals 16 residues. In germline, CDR1 is SGHVS, CDR2 FQNEAQ. Trimming took 0 bases from V and 3 from J, leaving 12 bases between them. CDR3 coding DNA: TGTGCCAGCAGCTTAGCAGGGTGGAGGGTCAATCAGCCCCAGCATTTT. The encoded protein is CASSLAGWRVNQPQHF.

This clone turned up a few times. The CDR3 DNA sequence: TGTGCCAGCAGTGAACAGATCTACGAGCAGTACTTC. Protein: CASSEQIYEQYF. The chain combines TRBV2 with TRBJ2-7, with no clear D. Germline V gene lookup returns CDR1 SNHLY and CDR2 FYNNEI. The CDR3 runs 12 residues. V was shortened by 2 bases and J by 3 bases, with 5 bases between the two germline ends.

The CDR3, as DNA: TGTGCCAGCAGTTCGGCAGGGGACGAGCAGTACTTC. It encodes CASSSAGDEQYF. The chain combines TRBV6-5 with TRBJ2-7, with D possibly TRBD1 on 6 matching bases. Trimming removed 4 bases at V and 5 bases at J, with 9 bases between. Germline V CDR1 and CDR2: MNHEY, SVGAGI. The CDR3 runs to 12 residues.

This clone has just a few counts. CDR3 sequence (DNA): TGTGCCAGCAGCTTCACAGGGGGCAGCACAGATACGCAGTATTTT. As protein: CASSFTGGSTDTQYF. This chain joins TRBV28 and TRBJ2-3; 9 bases align to TRBD1. Trimming took 6 bases from V and 0 from J; bases not matched to a gene: 4. Germline lookup yields CDR1 MDHEN and CDR2 SYDVKM. The CDR3 length is 15 residues.

The V call is TRBV19, the J call TRBJ2-5; possibly TRBD2 for D (6 bases). The CDR3 has 14 amino acids. V lost 9 bases and J lost 2, with 16 bases in between. Per germline, CDR1 LNHDA and CDR2 SQIVND (reference sequence). The CDR3, as DNA: TGTGCCAGCGGGCGGCGGGGAACTCAAGAGACCCAGTACTTC. It is translated as CASGRRGTQETQYF.

This rearrangement joins TRBV7-3 to TRBJ2-7, with D tentatively TRBD1 (6 bases). The CDR3 sequence is 13 residues long. V lost 1 base, J lost 6 bases, and 10 bases lay in between. Germline V CDR1 and CDR2: SGHTA, FQGTGA. Here the CDR3 reads CASSLIPRGEQYF. The CDR3 coding sequence is TGTGCCAGCAGCTTAATCCCCAGGGGCGAGCAGTACTTC.

The chain carries TRBV2 and TRBJ2-7, with TRBD2 matching 10 bases. Germline CDR1 reads SNHLY; CDR2 reads FYNNEI. This CDR3 has 16 amino acids. The ends lost 6 bases at V and 0 bases at J; junction bases unmatched: 8. The CDR3 loop reads CASSLGLAVVSYEQYF. The CDR3 DNA reads TGTGCCAGCAGCCTCGGACTAGCGGTTGTCTCCTACGAGCAGTACTTC.

This clone was detected only a few times. The sample contains more than one DNA sequence encoding this CDR3. The chain uses TRBV7-8 and TRBJ1-1, with 7 nucleotides matching TRBD1. The trim removed 5 bases at V and 1 base at J, leaving 4 bases unmatched. CDR3 length: 14 amino acids. Germline lookup yields CDR1 SGHVS and CDR2 FQNEAQ. CDR3 nucleotide sequence: TGTGCCAGCAGCCGTGACAGGGCGAACACTGAAGCTTTCTTT. It yields the protein CASSRDRANTEAFF. The variable domain in full, completed from reference TRBV7-8 and TRBJ1-1, reads GAGVSQSPRYKVAKRGQDVALRCDPISGHVSLFWYQQALGQGPEFLTYFQNEAQLDKSGLPSDRFFAERPEGSVSTLKIQRTQQEDSAVYLCASSRDRANTEAFFGQGTRLTVV.

As regards this clone: The sample carries other DNA sequences with the same CDR3. The chain is built from TRBV9 and TRBJ1-5, with 7 bases identical to TRBD1. CDR1 and CDR2 (germline): SGDLS, YYNGEE. The junction had 4 bases not matched to a gene; V was cut back by 4 bases and J by 3 bases. The CDR3 is 14 residues long. CDR3 sequence (DNA): TGTGCCAGCAGCCCGACAGGGAACAATCAGCCCCAGCATTTT. Translating gives CASSPTGNNQPQHF.

As for this clone: An end of the junction differs from the germline gene, which may be a read error. The chain recombines TRBV7-9 with TRBJ2-7; 8 bases are shared with TRBD2. This CDR3 is 15 amino acids long. Germline values: CDR1 SEHNR, CDR2 FQNEAQ (reference sequence). In nucleotides, the CDR3 is TGTTCCAGCAGCCTTCTAGCGGGCAGCTCCTACGAGCAGTACTTC. This gives the protein CSSSLLAGSSYEQYF.

Notes on this clone: Distinct nucleotide sequences in the sample also encode this CDR3. V usage is TRBV10-3 and J usage is TRBJ2-5; 9 bases line up with TRBD2. V lost 0 bases, J lost 2 bases, and 1 base stayed unmatched. Per the germline V gene, CDR1 is ENHRY and CDR2 is SYGVKD. This CDR3 spans 15 amino acids. CDR3 region: CAISESAGGQETQYF. The CDR3 nucleotides read TGTGCCATCAGTGAGTCAGCGGGGGGTCAAGAGACCCAGTACTTC.

The sample holds a few counts of this clone. This chain joins TRBV25-1 and TRBJ2-5; 10 nucleotides agree with TRBD2. The V gene's germline CDR1 is MGHDK and CDR2 SYGVNS. Trimming cost V 8 bases and J 5 bases; bases outside gene matches: 8. CDR3 size: 14 residues. The CDR3 here is CASGSSGRMETQYF. CDR3 sequence (DNA): TGTGCCAGCGGGTCTAGCGGGAGAATGGAGACCCAGTACTTC. Supplemented by reference TRBV25-1 and TRBJ2-5, the full variable domain reads EADIYQTPRYLVIGTGKKITLECSQTMGHDKMYWYQQDPGMELHLIHYSYGVNSTEKGDLSSESTVSRIRTEHFPLTLESARPSHTSQYLCASGSSGRMETQYFGPGTRLLVL.

This clone occurred once. J is TRBJ2-1 and V is TRBV29-1; 10 bases align to TRBD2. V shed 3 bases and J 6 bases; nucleotides not matched to a gene: 5. This CDR3 is built from 14 residues. CDR1 is SQVTM, CDR2 ANQGSEA, per germline. The CDR3 reads CSVDSLAGVNEQFF. In nucleotides, the CDR3 is TGCAGCGTTGACAGCCTAGCGGGAGTCAATGAGCAGTTCTTC.

V usage is TRBV21-1 and J usage is TRBJ1-1. TRBV21-1 is assigned pseudogene status. The CDR3 extends over 14 amino acids. The CDR3 bases are TGTGCCAGCAGCAAAGCTTCCCGACTTTCTGAAGCTTTCTTT. Residues: CASSKASRLSEAFF.

The J gene is TRBJ1-6, the V gene TRBV6-4, with D tentatively TRBD1 (5 bases). V lost 0 bases and J 10 bases, leaving 13 bases between the germline ends. The CDR3 sequence is 15 residues long. Germline assignment: CDR1 MRHNA and CDR2 SNTAGT. CDR3 sequence: CASSDSLQGDSPLHF. CDR3 DNA: TGTGCCAGCAGTGACTCCTTGCAGGGTGACTCACCCCTCCACTTT.

J is TRBJ1-2 and V is TRBV30, with D perhaps matching TRBD1 (6 bases). The CDR3 extends over 13 amino acids. V was shortened by 6 bases and J by 6 bases, with 17 bases between the two germline ends. The germline CDR1 and CDR2 sequences are GTSNPN and SVGIG (reference sequence). The CDR3 is CACHPGGGHGYTF. For the CDR3, the DNA is TGTGCCTGCCACCCGGGGGGGGGCCATGGCTACACCTTC.

A few counts support this clone. The chain combines TRBV5-4 with TRBJ2-5; possible D gene TRBD2, 5 bases. Germline V lookup: CDR1 SGHNT, CDR2 YYREEE (reference sequence). CDR3 size: 14 residues. The V gene lost 4 bases and the J gene lost 5 bases, with 15 bases spanning the gap. CDR3 residues: CASSPGVKQETQYF. DNA for the CDR3: TGTGCCAGCAGCCCCGGGGTGAAACAGGAGACCCAGTACTTC.

Regarding this clone: This CDR3 is also generated by other DNA sequences in the sample. The chain joins TRBV7-2 to TRBJ2-5; D remains unclear. This CDR3 spans 13 amino acids. The germline V gene encodes CDR1 SGHTA and CDR2 FQGNSA. V was pared by 5 bases and J by 2 bases, with 9 bases between. The CDR3 bases are TGTGCCAGCAGCCTGTCGAGACAAGAGACCCAGTACTTC. Residues: CASSLSRQETQYF.

The gene calls are TRBV27 and TRBJ2-7, with 9 bases identical to TRBD1. After removal of 4 bases from V and 4 bases from J, the junction contained 8 bases not matched to a gene. Germline CDR1 MNHEY, CDR2 SMNVEV (reference sequence). The CDR3 contains 15 residues. CDR3 nucleotide sequence: TGTGCCAGCAGTTCCCCCGGGACAGGGAAATACGAGCAGTACTTC. The encoded protein is CASSSPGTGKYEQYF.

The V gene is TRBV7-3, the J gene TRBJ2-1; 7 nucleotides agree with TRBD2. The germline gives CDR1 SGHTA, CDR2 FQGTGA. J gave up 0 bases and V 2 bases, and 7 bases lay outside the gene matches. There are 17 residues in the CDR3. The CDR3 loop reads CASSLLAGRSSYNEQFF. For the CDR3, the DNA is TGTGCCAGCAGCTTATTAGCGGGTCGTAGCTCCTACAATGAGCAGTTCTTC.

This chain links TRBV2 with TRBJ1-1; unclear D gene. Trimming pared 9 bases from V and 0 bases from J, leaving 5 bases between. The CDR3 has 11 amino acids. The germline V gene has CDR1 SNHLY and CDR2 FYNNEI. The CDR3 loop reads CASLLNTEAFF. CDR3 coding DNA: TGTGCCAGTCTTTTGAACACTGAAGCTTTCTTT.

V gene TRBV19 combines with J gene TRBJ1-1, with a possible D match to TRBD1 (6 bases). This CDR3 spans 11 amino acids. Germline lookup yields CDR1 LNHDA and CDR2 SQIVND (reference sequence). Trimming took off 7 bases at V and 10 bases at J, with 13 bases between the two ends. DNA of the CDR3: TGTGCCAGTACTACTACAGGGTTAGCTTTCTTT. Translating gives CASTTTGLAFF.

The J gene is TRBJ2-5, the V gene TRBV5-6; TRBD1 might be the D (6 bases). CDR3 length: 14 amino acids. Looked up from germline, CDR1 is SGHDT and CDR2 is YYEEEE. The V end was cut by 0 bases, the J end by 6 bases, with 12 bases between. The CDR3 sequence is CASSLGGQGQTQYF. CDR3 bases: TGTGCCAGCAGCTTGGGGGGGCAGGGACAGACCCAGTACTTC.